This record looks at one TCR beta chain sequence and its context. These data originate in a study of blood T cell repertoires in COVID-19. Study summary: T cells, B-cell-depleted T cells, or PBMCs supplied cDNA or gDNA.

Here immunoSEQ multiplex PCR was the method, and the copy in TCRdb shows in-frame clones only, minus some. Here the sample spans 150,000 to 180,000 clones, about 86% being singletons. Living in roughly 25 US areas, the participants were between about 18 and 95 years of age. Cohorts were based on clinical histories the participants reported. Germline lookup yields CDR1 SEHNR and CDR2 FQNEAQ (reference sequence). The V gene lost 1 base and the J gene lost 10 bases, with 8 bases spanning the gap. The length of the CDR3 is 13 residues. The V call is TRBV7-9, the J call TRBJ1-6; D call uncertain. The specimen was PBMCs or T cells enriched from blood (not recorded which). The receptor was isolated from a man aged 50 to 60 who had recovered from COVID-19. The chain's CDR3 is CASSLDRDSPLHF. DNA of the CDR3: TGTGCCAGCAGCTTAGACAGAGACTCACCCCTCCACTTT.